Each of the 23 T cell receptor beta chains below was sequenced from the same sample in a study of T cells after posttransplantation cyclophosphamide. Only in-frame clones appear in the TCRdb table, and some are missing; sequencing was by immunoSEQ multiplex PCR. The data hold some 25,000 clones, with 86% observed a single time. What was sequenced was PBMCs. These receptors were taken from a woman aged 55-69 years with a blood cancer, CMV-positive, and with a related stem cell donor.

Remarks on this clone: A read error may produce the germline difference seen at one junction end. This sequence joins TRBV30 and TRBJ1-6; TRBD1 is a possible D gene (6 bases). The CDR3 sequence is 14 residues long. The germline V gene has CDR1 GTSNPN and CDR2 SVGIG (reference sequence). The CDR3 here is CAWTGGAGNSPPHF. The DNA for the CDR3 is TGTGCCTGGACTGGGGGCGCGGGTAATTCACCCCCCCACTTT.

The gene calls are TRBV18 and TRBJ2-1; 9 bases match TRBD2. CDR3 length: 15 residues. Germline lookup yields CDR1 KGHSH and CDR2 LQKENI. V was pared by 4 bases and J by 4 bases, with 5 bases of the junction left unmatched. The CDR3 bases are TGTGCCAGCTCACGTCAGCGGGAGGCTTACAATGAGCAGTTCTTC. Residues: CASSRQREAYNEQFF.

Comment on this clone: Compared with germline, one end of the junction differs, possibly owing to a read error. The sample carries other DNA sequences with the same CDR3. CDR3 loop: CASREGRGYTF. In DNA form, the CDR3 reads TGCGCCAGCAGAGAGGGTCGAGGCTACACCTTC. The chain combines TRBV6-6 with TRBJ1-2; D remains ambiguous. Germline-derived CDR1 and CDR2 are MNHNY and SVGAGI (reference sequence). This CDR3 has 11 amino acids.

In its sample, this clone was seen a few times. This chain uses TRBV7-9 with TRBJ1-1, with D possibly matching TRBD1 (6 bases). The CDR3 is 14 residues long. Germline V gene lookup returns CDR1 SEHNR and CDR2 FQNEAQ (reference sequence). The V gene lost 0 bases and the J gene lost 1 base, with 6 bases spanning the gap. CDR3 sequence (DNA): TGTGCCAGCAGCTTAGCGGGGGCGAACACTGAAGCTTTCTTT. It yields the protein CASSLAGANTEAFF. Full variable domain (outside the CDR3, taken from reference TRBV7-9 and TRBJ1-1): DTGVSQNPRHKITKRGQNVTFRCDPISEHNRLYWYRQTLGQGPEFLTYFQNEAQLEKSRLLSDRFSAERPKGSFSTLEIQRTEQGDSAMYLCASSLAGANTEAFFGQGTRLTVV.

J is TRBJ1-2 and V is TRBV6-1, with 8 bases that match TRBD1. The germline V gene has CDR1 MNHNS and CDR2 SASEGT. There are 14 residues in the CDR3. The ends lost 3 bases at V and 4 bases at J; junction bases unmatched: 4. Written as DNA, the CDR3 is TGTGCCAGCAGTGACGCCGGGACAGGCTATGGCTACACCTTC. Protein product: CASSDAGTGYGYTF.

V and J are TRBV18 and TRBJ2-2; the match to TRBD1 covers 12 bases. After removal of 8 bases from V and 5 bases from J, the junction contained 3 bases not matched to a gene. The CDR3 extends over 14 amino acids. Germline-derived CDR1 and CDR2 are KGHSH and LQKENI. The CDR3 sequence: CASAGQGATGELFF. CDR3 bases: TGTGCCAGCGCGGGACAGGGGGCGACCGGGGAGCTGTTTTTT.

The gene calls are TRBV12-2 and TRBJ2-1; the table's D gene call, TRBD2, was not cross checked with the DNA. TRBV12-2 corresponds to a pseudogene. CDR3 length: 18 residues. Here the CDR3 reads CASRLVWPSGRALDEQFF. The CDR3 bases are TGTGCAAGTCGCTTGGTTTGGCCTAGCGGGAGGGCCCTTGATGAGCAGTTCTTC.

The V call is TRBV2, the J call TRBJ2-3, with 10 bases fitting TRBD1. The length of the CDR3 is 15 residues. CDR1 SNHLY and CDR2 FYNNEI come from the germline V gene. V lost 6 bases and J lost 3; bases outside the gene matches: 6. CDR3 in amino acids: CASSRQGARTDTQYF. CDR3 DNA: TGTGCCAGCAGCAGACAGGGGGCCAGAACAGATACGCAGTATTTT.

The chain is built from TRBV6-1 and TRBJ2-7; 9 nucleotides match TRBD2. The germline gives CDR1 MNHNS, CDR2 SASEGT. V lost 6 bases to trimming and J lost 2 bases; unmatched junction nucleotides: 5. This CDR3 comprises 14 residues. In nucleotides, the CDR3 is TGTGCCAGCAGAGGAATAGCGGGAGCCTACGAGCAGTACTTC. Amino acid sequence: CASRGIAGAYEQYF.

This clone was counted a few times. The V and J genes are TRBV7-9 and TRBJ2-5; D is perhaps TRBD2 (6 bases). V gave up 2 bases and J gave up 0 bases, with 16 bases separating them. Per the germline V gene, CDR1 is SEHNR and CDR2 is FQNEAQ (reference sequence). This CDR3 is built from 17 residues. CDR3 loop: CASSLNRLAQYQETQYF. The CDR3 nucleotides are TGTGCCAGCAGCTTAAACCGGCTAGCGCAGTACCAAGAGACCCAGTACTTC.

The V gene is TRBV11-2, the J gene TRBJ2-1; 7 bases map to TRBD2. Germline V CDR1 and CDR2: SGHAT, FQNNGV. Unmatched junction bases numbered 0, after V lost 3 bases and J lost 10 bases. The CDR3 spans 11 residues. The CDR3 nucleotides read TGTGCCAGCAGCTTGGGAGGGGAGCAGTTCTTC. It encodes CASSLGGEQFF. The whole variable domain, filled in from reference TRBV11-2 and TRBJ2-1, reads EAGVAQSPRYKIIEKRQSVAFWCNPISGHATLYWYQQILGQGPKLLIQFQNNGVVDDSQLPKDRFSAERLKGVDSTLKIQPAKLEDSAVYLCASSLGGEQFFGPGTRLTVL.

The rearrangement uses TRBV19 and TRBJ2-1, with 15 bases lining up with TRBD2. Germline CDR1 and CDR2: LNHDA and SQIVND (reference sequence). The CDR3 covers 15 residues. V was pared by 4 bases and J by 8 bases, with 3 bases of the junction left unmatched. Written as DNA, the CDR3 is TGTGCCAGTAGTAAGAGGACTAGCGGGAGGGATGAGCAGTTCTTC. Protein product: CASSKRTSGRDEQFF. Full variable domain (rest looked up from reference TRBV19 and TRBJ2-1): DGGITQSPKYLFRKEGQNVTLSCEQNLNHDAMYWYRQDPGQGLRLIYYSQIVNDFQKGDIAEGYSVSREKKESFPLTVTSAQKNPTAFYLCASSKRTSGRDEQFFGPGTRLTVL.

This clone was seen more than once but under ten times. The V and J genes are TRBV5-1 and TRBJ2-3; 9 nucleotides agree with TRBD2. The junction had 7 bases not matched to a gene; V was cut back by 2 bases and J by 6 bases. Germline CDR1 reads SGHRS; CDR2 reads YFSETQ. This CDR3 comprises 15 residues. For the CDR3, the DNA is TGCGCCAGCAGCTTCCCTAGCGGGATGGGCGATACGCAGTATTTT. Translated, it gives CASSFPSGMGDTQYF. Variable domain in full (rest from reference TRBV5-1 and TRBJ2-3): KAGVTQTPRYLIKTRGQQVTLSCSPISGHRSVSWYQQTPGQGLQFLFEYFSETQRNKGNFPGRFSGRQFSNSRSEMNVSTLELGDSALYLCASSFPSGMGDTQYFGPGTRLTVL.

This chain links TRBV11-2 with TRBJ2-1; TRBD1 is a possible D gene (6 bases). The CDR3 runs 15 residues. The germline CDR1 and CDR2 sequences are SGHAT and FQNNGV. Trimming removed 1 base at V and 4 bases at J, with 11 bases between. Written as DNA, the CDR3 is TGTGCCAGCAGCTTAGGGGGGCCCGTTTACAATGAGCAGTTCTTC. Translated, it gives CASSLGGPVYNEQFF. Supplemented by reference TRBV11-2 and TRBJ2-1, the full variable domain reads EAGVAQSPRYKIIEKRQSVAFWCNPISGHATLYWYQQILGQGPKLLIQFQNNGVVDDSQLPKDRFSAERLKGVDSTLKIQPAKLEDSAVYLCASSLGGPVYNEQFFGPGTRLTVL.

The chain recombines TRBV20-1 with TRBJ2-1, with 7 nucleotides matching TRBD2. Per germline, CDR1 DFQATT and CDR2 SNEGSKA (reference sequence). The CDR3 runs to 11 residues. With 6 bases clipped from V and 8 bases from J, the junction kept 4 bases outside the gene matches. CDR3 in amino acids: CSAYGGYEQFF. In DNA, the CDR3 is TGCAGTGCGTACGGGGGGTATGAGCAGTTCTTC.

V gene TRBV19 combines with J gene TRBJ2-1, with 9 bases fitting TRBD2. From germline, CDR1 is LNHDA and CDR2 SQIVND (reference sequence). Unmatched junction bases numbered 5, after V lost 0 bases and J lost 5 bases. This CDR3 has 16 residues. The CDR3 coding sequence is TGTGCCAGTAGTATAGAGGCGGGAGGGGGCCACAATGAGCAGTTCTTC. It specifies CASSIEAGGGHNEQFF.

The chain has TRBV2 and TRBJ1-1, with D unresolved. Germline V gene lookup returns CDR1 SNHLY and CDR2 FYNNEI. This CDR3 comprises 13 residues. The V and J ends lost 4 bases and 1 base respectively, with 7 bases between them. The CDR3 loop reads CASSVEENTEAFF. The CDR3 region has the DNA TGTGCCAGCAGTGTCGAGGAGAACACTGAAGCTTTCTTT. The full variable domain, its missing parts supplied by reference TRBV2 and TRBJ1-1, is EPEVTQTPSHQVTQMGQEVILRCVPISNHLYFYWYRQILGQKVEFLVSFYNNEISEKSEIFDDQFSVERPDGSNFTLKIRSTKLEDSAMYFCASSVEENTEAFFGQGTRLTVV.

The chain uses TRBV19 and TRBJ1-4; 10 nucleotides line up with TRBD1. The length of the CDR3 is 15 residues. J lost 8 bases, V lost 7 bases, and 10 bases had no gene match. Looked up from germline, CDR1 is LNHDA and CDR2 is SQIVND (reference sequence). DNA for the CDR3: TGTGCCAGTACCCCCAGGGGGACAGGGGACGAAAAACTGTTTTTT. Translation: CASTPRGTGDEKLFF. Full variable domain (rest looked up from reference TRBV19 and TRBJ1-4): DGGITQSPKYLFRKEGQNVTLSCEQNLNHDAMYWYRQDPGQGLRLIYYSQIVNDFQKGDIAEGYSVSREKKESFPLTVTSAQKNPTAFYLCASTPRGTGDEKLFFGSGTQLSVL.

This chain joins TRBV6-1 and TRBJ1-5; 9 bases agree with TRBD1. This CDR3 comprises 14 residues. J was trimmed by 9 bases and V by 1 base; bases with no gene match: 4. Germline-derived CDR1 and CDR2 are MNHNS and SASEGT. The CDR3 loop is CASSEGTGDRPQHF. The DNA of the CDR3 is TGTGCCAGCAGTGAAGGGACAGGGGATCGGCCCCAGCATTTT.

The rearrangement joins TRBV5-1 to TRBJ2-5, with 8 bases fitting TRBD2. Germline V gene lookup returns CDR1 SGHRS and CDR2 YFSETQ. The CDR3 is 15 amino acids. The junction had 6 bases not matched to a gene; V was cut back by 0 bases and J by 5 bases. In DNA form, the CDR3 reads TGCGCCAGCAGCTTGGAAGCGGGAGAATGGGAGACCCAGTACTTC. Translated: CASSLEAGEWETQYF.

The CDR3 region is CATSRGERGTEAFF. The DNA for the CDR3 is TGTGCCACCAGCAGAGGAGAACGGGGCACTGAAGCTTTCTTT. The gene calls are TRBV15 and TRBJ1-1; D not certain. The V end was cut by 1 base, the J end by 4 bases, with 10 bases between. Germline V lookup: CDR1 LNHNV, CDR2 YYDKDF (reference sequence). The CDR3 loop spans 14 amino acids.

The J gene is TRBJ2-7, the V gene TRBV19; D is perhaps TRBD2 (6 bases). The V end was cut by 3 bases, the J end by 2 bases, with 14 bases between. From germline, CDR1 is LNHDA and CDR2 SQIVND (reference sequence). The CDR3 runs to 15 residues. CDR3 in amino acids: CASSISGTQTYEQYF. For the CDR3, the DNA is TGTGCCAGTAGTATCTCCGGGACTCAGACCTACGAGCAGTACTTC. The full variable domain, completed using reference TRBV19 and TRBJ2-7, is DGGITQSPKYLFRKEGQNVTLSCEQNLNHDAMYWYRQDPGQGLRLIYYSQIVNDFQKGDIAEGYSVSREKKESFPLTVTSAQKNPTAFYLCASSISGTQTYEQYFGPGTRLTVT.

This sequence joins TRBV5-1 and TRBJ2-1; 7 positions agree with TRBD2. The CDR3 totals 15 residues. J gave up 4 bases and V 0 bases, and 4 bases lay outside the gene matches. The germline gives CDR1 SGHRS, CDR2 YFSETQ. CDR3 sequence (DNA): TGCGCCAGCAGCTTGGATGGCGGGAGTTACAATGAGCAGTTCTTC. Its translation is CASSLDGGSYNEQFF.